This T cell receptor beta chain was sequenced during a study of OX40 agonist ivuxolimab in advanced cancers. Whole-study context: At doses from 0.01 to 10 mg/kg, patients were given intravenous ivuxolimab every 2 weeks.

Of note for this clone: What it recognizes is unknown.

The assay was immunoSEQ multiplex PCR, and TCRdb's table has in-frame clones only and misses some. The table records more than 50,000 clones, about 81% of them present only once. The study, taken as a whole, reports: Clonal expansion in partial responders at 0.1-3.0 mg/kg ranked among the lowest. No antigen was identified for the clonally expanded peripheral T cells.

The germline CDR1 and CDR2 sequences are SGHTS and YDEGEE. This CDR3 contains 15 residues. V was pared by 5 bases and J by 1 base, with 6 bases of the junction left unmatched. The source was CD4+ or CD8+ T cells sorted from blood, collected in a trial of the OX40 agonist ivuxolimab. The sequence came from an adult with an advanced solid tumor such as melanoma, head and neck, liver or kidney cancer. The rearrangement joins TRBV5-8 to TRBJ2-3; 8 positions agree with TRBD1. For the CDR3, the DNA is TGTGCCAGCAGTCAAGGACAGGGTGGCACAGATACGCAGTATTTT. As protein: CASSQGQGGTDTQYF.